This T cell receptor (beta chain) is from a study of blood T cell repertoires in COVID-19. Assay: immunoSEQ multiplex PCR; the TCRdb copy retains only in-frame clones and omits some. The sample lists around 310,000 clones, roughly nine tenths occurring once. Ages ranged from roughly 18 to 100 years, with residence in about two dozen US areas. Among Cohort 3 donors, those recovered had two negative PCRs, clearance, or symptom resolution. The source of this sequence is a young woman who had recovered from COVID-19. Sequenced material: PBMCs or T cells enriched from blood (not recorded which).

In DNA form, the CDR3 reads TGCAGTGCTAGTGTGGGCCAAGCCAAAAACATTCAGTACTTC. Its translation is CSASVGQAKNIQYF. V usage is TRBV20-1 and J usage is TRBJ2-4; D is ambiguous. The CDR3 has 14 amino acids. Trimming removed 3 bases at V and 0 bases at J, with 9 bases between. Germline V CDR1 and CDR2: DFQATT, SNEGSKA (reference sequence).